The 28 T cell receptor beta chains below all came from one sample that was sequenced in a study of early T cells in non-severe SARS-CoV-2 infection. TCRdb re-called the 5' RACE reads with MiXCR, one entry per CDR3 protein. The table has fewer than 50,000 distinct CDR3 sequences, 12% seen once; the top ten hold more than 15%. Specimen: whole blood. These receptors came from an adult who was a healthcare worker with PCR-confirmed SARS-CoV-2 infection or an uninfected control (not recorded which).

Many counts were recorded for this clonotype. V is TRBV5-1 and J is TRBJ1-3, with TRBD1 as a possible D gene (5 bases). The CDR3 totals 14 residues. V lost 0 bases to trimming and J lost 4 bases, with 8 bases between them. From germline, CDR1 is SGHRS and CDR2 YFSETQ. The CDR3 protein is CASSLGDRGNTIYF. In nucleotides, the CDR3 is TGCGCCAGCAGCTTGGGGGACCGAGGAAACACCATATATTTT. The full variable domain, in which reference TRBV5-1 and TRBJ1-3 provide the parts outside the CDR3, is KAGVTQTPRYLIKTRGQQVTLSCSPISGHRSVSWYQQTPGQGLQFLFEYFSETQRNKGNFPGRFSGRQFSNSRSEMNVSTLELGDSALYLCASSLGDRGNTIYFGEGSWLTVV.

The chain employs TRBV20-1 and TRBJ2-7; 8 bases fit TRBD2. V lost 7 bases and J lost 5; bases outside the gene matches: 7. The CDR3 is 12 residues long. The V gene's germline CDR1 is DFQATT and CDR2 SNEGSKA (reference sequence). CDR3 amino acids: CSVTSGGDEQYF. The CDR3 DNA reads TGCAGTGTCACTAGCGGAGGGGACGAGCAGTACTTC.

This clonotype came up many times. The CDR3 loop reads CASSYRFRAYEQYF. Written as DNA, the CDR3 is TGTGCCAGCAGTTACAGGTTTAGAGCCTACGAGCAGTACTTC. The V and J genes are TRBV6-2 or TRBV6-3 and TRBJ2-7; no firm D call. Germline V gene sequence: CDR1 MNHEY, CDR2 SVGEGT. This CDR3 has 14 amino acids. V lost 2 bases, J lost 2 bases, and 10 bases lay in between.

In nucleotides, the CDR3 is TGTGCCAGCAGTGAATCCGAGGGACGCAACTATGGCTACACCTTC. Translated, it gives CASSESEGRNYGYTF. The chain is built from TRBV2 and TRBJ1-2; D may be TRBD1 (5 bases). CDR1 and CDR2 from the germline V gene are SNHLY and FYNNEI. The CDR3 loop spans 15 amino acids. V was shortened by 2 bases and J by 2 bases, with 12 bases between the two germline ends. The whole variable domain, filled in from reference TRBV2 and TRBJ1-2, reads EPEVTQTPSHQVTQMGQEVILRCVPISNHLYFYWYRQILGQKVEFLVSFYNNEISEKSEIFDDQFSVERPDGSNFTLKIRSTKLEDSAMYFCASSESEGRNYGYTFGSGTRLTVV.

This clonotype was seen a handful of times. The junction departs from the called germline gene at one end, perhaps through a read error. This chain links TRBV5-1 with TRBJ2-7, with TRBD2 matching 11 bases. In germline, CDR1 is SGHRS, CDR2 YFSETQ. This CDR3 region has 14 residues. The CDR3 loop is CASSLGLAGGEEYF. CDR3 bases: TGCGCCAGCAGCTTGGGCCTAGCGGGGGGCGAGGAGTACTTC.

This clonotype occurred many times. The chain links TRBV20-1 to TRBJ2-2; 8 bases line up with TRBD2. V gave up 5 bases and J gave up 6 bases; unmatched junction bases: 11. The CDR3 sequence is 15 residues long. Germline V lookup: CDR1 DFQATT, CDR2 SNEGSKA (reference sequence). CDR3 in amino acids: CSALSGAGEPGELFF. The CDR3 region has the DNA TGCAGTGCTCTCTCGGGAGCGGGAGAGCCCGGGGAGCTGTTTTTT.

This chain joins TRBV28 and TRBJ2-7; no clear D. Germline CDR1 reads MDHEN; CDR2 reads SYDVKM. This CDR3 is 12 amino acids long. V lost 8 bases to trimming and J lost 3 bases, with 11 bases between them. The CDR3 loop reads CASSEQGYEQYF. Written as DNA, the CDR3 is TGTGCCAGCTCGGAGCAAGGCTACGAGCAGTACTTC.

This clonotype was counted at least ten times. The chain has TRBV29-1 and TRBJ1-2, with TRBD1 matching 8 bases. Per germline, CDR1 SQVTM and CDR2 ANQGSEA. J lost 5 bases, V lost 0 bases, and 8 bases had no gene match. The CDR3 runs to 15 residues. The chain's CDR3 is CSVEEQGVRGYGYTF. CDR3 nucleotide sequence: TGCAGCGTTGAAGAACAGGGGGTAAGGGGATATGGCTACACCTTC.

This clonotype was seen at least ten times. The chain links TRBV7-2 to TRBJ2-2, with 10 nucleotides matching TRBD1. Germline CDR1 reads SGHTA; CDR2 reads FQGNSA. The CDR3 sequence is 14 residues long. V lost 6 bases to trimming and J lost 7 bases; unmatched junction nucleotides: 5. CDR3 in DNA: TGTGCCAGCAGGAGGACAGGGGGGAACGGGGAGCTGTTTTTT. It translates to CASRRTGGNGELFF. Using reference TRBV7-2 and TRBJ2-2 for the parts outside the CDR3, the full variable domain is GAGVSQSPSNKVTEKGKDVELRCDPISGHTALYWYRQSLGQGLEFLIYFQGNSAPDKSGLPSDRFSAERTGGSVSTLTIQRTQQEDSAVYLCASRRTGGNGELFFGEGSRLTVL.

This chain joins TRBV7-2 and TRBJ2-1, with TRBD2 as a possible D gene (5 bases). V shed 5 bases and J shed 4 bases, with 12 bases lying between them. Germline lookup yields CDR1 SGHTA and CDR2 FQGNSA. The CDR3 runs to 14 residues. The CDR3 protein is CASSRLEGYNEQFF. The DNA of the CDR3 is TGTGCCAGCAGCCGACTTGAGGGATACAATGAGCAGTTCTTC.

This clonotype was counted a few times. J is TRBJ1-1 and V is TRBV4-3, with no clear D. Deletions cut 3 bases from V and 4 bases from J, with 9 bases between. Per the germline V gene, CDR1 is LGHNA and CDR2 is YSLEER. The CDR3 extends over 13 amino acids. CDR3 sequence: CASSQTLGTEAFF. The CDR3 DNA reads TGCGCCAGCAGCCAGACTTTAGGCACTGAAGCTTTCTTT.

This clonotype was found a few times. The chain combines TRBV10-3 with TRBJ2-5, with D perhaps assigned TRBD1 or TRBD2 (5 bases each). Per germline, CDR1 ENHRY and CDR2 SYGVKD. The CDR3 consists of 14 residues. The ends were cut back, 4 bases at V and 1 base at J, with 10 bases in the middle. In nucleotides, the CDR3 is TGTGCCATCAGTGCACGGGACCTCCAAGAGACCCAGTACTTC. Translating gives CAISARDLQETQYF.

This clonotype was counted at least ten times. The V gene is TRBV12-3 or TRBV12-4, the J gene TRBJ1-1; TRBD1 is a possible D gene (5 bases). The CDR3 loop spans 16 amino acids. The V and J ends lost 6 bases and 0 bases respectively, with 17 bases between them. The CDR3: CASSRTQGRLNTEAFF. The CDR3 coding sequence is TGTGCCAGCAGCAGAACTCAGGGACGGCTGAACACTGAAGCTTTCTTT.

This clonotype was seen a handful of times. A read error is possible here, since a much larger clone lies one base away. V is TRBV20-1 and J is TRBJ1-1, with no clear D. CDR3 size: 11 residues. V lost 3 bases to trimming and J lost 1 base, with 3 bases between them. Germline V gives CDR1 DFQATT, CDR2 SNEGSKA (reference sequence). CDR3: CSASTNTEAFF. The CDR3 DNA is TGCAGTGCTAGTACGAACACTGAAGCTTTCTTT.

The J gene is TRBJ2-1, the V gene TRBV3-1; 8 nucleotides match TRBD2. The V gene's germline CDR1 is LGHDT and CDR2 YNNKEL (reference sequence). V shed 4 bases, J shed 7 bases, and the junction held 12 bases outside the gene matches. The CDR3 loop spans 16 amino acids. CDR3 in DNA: TGTGCCAGCAGCCCCCAGCGGGGGTCCCTTAATAATGAGCAGTTCTTC. It translates to CASSPQRGSLNNEQFF.

This clonotype was seen a few times. One junction end does not reproduce the germline sequence, and a read error may be involved. This chain links TRBV12-3 or TRBV12-4 with TRBJ2-5; D remains ambiguous. This CDR3 has 14 residues. DNA of the CDR3: TGTGCCAGCAGGCTCACTCTAGACCAGGAGACCCAGTACTTC. Its protein product is CASRLTLDQETQYF.

DNA for the CDR3: TGTGCCAGCAGCTTCGGGCCACAGGGGGCATGGCAAGAGACCCAGTACTTC. As protein: CASSFGPQGAWQETQYF. The chain recombines TRBV5-5 with TRBJ2-5; TRBD1 agrees at 9 bases. J lost 2 bases, V lost 2 bases, and 10 bases had no gene match. Germline lookup yields CDR1 SGHKS and CDR2 YYEKEE (reference sequence). The CDR3 contains 17 residues.

This clonotype was seen many times. The chain joins TRBV18 to TRBJ1-5; possibly TRBD1 for D (5 bases). CDR1 is KGHSH, CDR2 LQKENI, per germline. Trimming removed 2 bases at V and 2 bases at J, with 13 bases between. This CDR3 has 16 residues. CDR3 loop: CASSPEQGSGNQPQHF. For the CDR3, the DNA is TGTGCCAGCTCACCAGAGCAGGGTTCAGGCAATCAGCCCCAGCATTTT.

The V and J genes are TRBV6-1 and TRBJ2-5, with a weak D call TRBD2 (5 bases). The CDR3 has 14 amino acids. CDR1 and CDR2 (germline): MNHNS, SASEGT. The germline V and J ends were trimmed by 8 bases and 2 bases, with 15 bases remaining between them. In DNA form, the CDR3 reads TGTGCCAGCCGGCCGGGGTTAGCTCAAGAGACCCAGTACTTC. Translation: CASRPGLAQETQYF.

This clonotype was seen a handful of times. The chain has TRBV6-4 and TRBJ2-1; 12 nucleotides agree with TRBD2. This CDR3 region has 15 residues. After removal of 0 bases from V and 6 bases from J, the junction contained 0 bases not matched to a gene. Per the germline V gene, CDR1 is MRHNA and CDR2 is SNTAGT. The CDR3 bases are TGTGCCAGCAGTGACTCGACTAGCGGGAGCAATGAGCAGTTCTTC. Its protein is CASSDSTSGSNEQFF.

J is TRBJ2-7 and V is TRBV7-2; 7 nucleotides agree with TRBD1. V dropped 4 bases and J dropped 6; count of bases not matched to a gene: 6. The germline V gene has CDR1 SGHTA and CDR2 FQGNSA. This CDR3 region has 13 residues. CDR3 DNA: TGTGCCAGCAGCTACAAGACAGGGCTCGAGCAGTACTTC. It yields the protein CASSYKTGLEQYF. The full variable domain, completed using reference TRBV7-2 and TRBJ2-7, is GAGVSQSPSNKVTEKGKDVELRCDPISGHTALYWYRQSLGQGLEFLIYFQGNSAPDKSGLPSDRFSAERTGGSVSTLTIQRTQQEDSAVYLCASSYKTGLEQYFGPGTRLTVT.

The rearrangement links TRBV6-2 or TRBV6-3 to TRBJ1-1; D perhaps matches TRBD1 (6 bases). The germline V and J ends were trimmed by 7 bases and 4 bases, with 7 bases remaining between them. The CDR3 is 11 residues long. CDR1 is MNHEY, CDR2 SVGEGT, per germline. CDR3 sequence: CASIQGTEAFF. DNA of the CDR3: TGTGCCAGCATACAGGGCACTGAAGCTTTCTTT.

At least ten counts were recorded for this clonotype. The CDR3 DNA is TGTGCCAGCAGCGCGCGTAACGACGCTTTCTTT. It translates to CASSARNDAFF. V and J are TRBV4-2 and TRBJ1-1; D remains ambiguous. Germline CDR1 and CDR2: LGHNA and YNFKEQ. The CDR3 contains 11 residues. The V and J ends lost 5 bases and 11 bases respectively, with 12 bases between them.

The chain uses TRBV10-3 and TRBJ2-3; 9 nucleotides match TRBD2. The CDR3 contains 15 residues. The germline CDR1 and CDR2 sequences are ENHRY and SYGVKD. V trimming: 3 bases; J trimming: 5 bases; junction bases outside the gene matches: 6. The CDR3 DNA reads TGTGCCATCAGTGATTTGGGACTAGCAGGAGATACGCAGTATTTT. This translates into CAISDLGLAGDTQYF.

This clonotype is medium-sized (0.01 to 0.1%) within its sample. The chain employs TRBV7-9 and TRBJ2-1, with no clear D. CDR3 length equals 15 residues. Germline CDR1 and CDR2: SEHNR and FQNEAQ (reference sequence). Trimming removed 5 bases at V and 0 bases at J, with 11 bases between. Written as DNA, the CDR3 is TGTGCCAGCAGCCATCAGAGGATCTCCTACAATGAGCAGTTCTTC. This translates into CASSHQRISYNEQFF.

The sample holds a few counts of this clonotype. This sequence joins TRBV24-1 and TRBJ2-3, with 8 bases aligning to TRBD1. The ends lost 4 bases at V and 4 bases at J; junction bases unmatched: 6. The V gene's germline CDR1 is KGHDR and CDR2 SFDVKD. The CDR3 length is 15 residues. The CDR3 loop reads CATSDSGGAADTQYF. Here the CDR3 DNA reads TGTGCCACCAGTGACTCAGGGGGCGCAGCAGATACGCAGTATTTT.

The rearrangement uses TRBV6-2 or TRBV6-3 and TRBJ1-2; tentative D call: TRBD1 (6 bases). The CDR3 sequence is 19 residues long. Trimming shortened V by 0 bases and J by 1 base, and 21 bases separated the two germline ends. Per the germline V gene, CDR1 is MNHEY and CDR2 is SVGEGT. The DNA for the CDR3 is TGTGCCAGCAGTTACTCGTTTGGGCCCGCGGACAGCTTTAACTATGGCTACACCTTC. It encodes CASSYSFGPADSFNYGYTF.

This clonotype was seen many times. The chain combines TRBV7-2 with TRBJ2-7, with D perhaps TRBD1 or TRBD2 (5 bases each). Germline CDR1 and CDR2: SGHTA and FQGNSA. This CDR3 contains 14 residues. V was pared by 6 bases and J by 1 base, with 13 bases between. CDR3 in DNA: TGTGCCAGCAGTCTCACGGGGCATTCCTACGAGCAGTACTTC. As protein: CASSLTGHSYEQYF. The complete variable domain, with remaining parts taken from reference TRBV7-2 and TRBJ2-7, reads GAGVSQSPSNKVTEKGKDVELRCDPISGHTALYWYRQSLGQGLEFLIYFQGNSAPDKSGLPSDRFSAERTGGSVSTLTIQRTQQEDSAVYLCASSLTGHSYEQYFGPGTRLTVT.